What follows are 5 T cell receptor beta chains derived from one specimen sequenced in a study of preoperative IRX-2 immunotherapy in early breast cancer. As for treatment: preoperative locoregional IRX-2 cytokine immunotherapy. The protocol was immunoSEQ multiplex PCR, while the TCRdb copy is restricted to in-frame clones and leaves out a portion. Here the sample spans about 43,000 clones, about 95% being singletons. This specimen consisted of tumor tissue, obtained after IRX-2 immunotherapy. The origin of the receptors is a human donor with breast cancer.

In this sample, this clone turned up once. J is TRBJ1-6 and V is TRBV9; no clear D gene. V was clipped by 7 bases and J by 7 bases, with 15 bases between them. Germline V lookup: CDR1 SGDLS, CDR2 YYNGEE. CDR3 length: 14 residues. In DNA, the CDR3 is TGTGCCAGCGGGCCTACCAACATCAATTCACCCCTCCACTTT. Translated, it gives CASGPTNINSPLHF.

This chain uses TRBV5-1 with TRBJ1-1; D unclear. Trimming took off 3 bases at V and 2 bases at J, with 8 bases between the two ends. Germline CDR1 SGHRS, CDR2 YFSETQ. CDR3 size: 13 residues. In DNA, the CDR3 is TGCGCCAGCAGCTCGACGACAAACACTGAAGCTTTCTTT. Protein: CASSSTTNTEAFF. The complete variable domain, with remaining parts taken from reference TRBV5-1 and TRBJ1-1, reads KAGVTQTPRYLIKTRGQQVTLSCSPISGHRSVSWYQQTPGQGLQFLFEYFSETQRNKGNFPGRFSGRQFSNSRSEMNVSTLELGDSALYLCASSSTTNTEAFFGQGTRLTVV.

This chain links TRBV6-6 with TRBJ2-7; 8 bases agree with TRBD2. This CDR3 spans 16 amino acids. The V segment lost 2 bases and the J segment 7 bases; nucleotides outside the gene matches: 13. The germline V gene encodes CDR1 MNHNY and CDR2 SVGAGI (reference sequence). CDR3 in amino acids: CASSYRNRGGRGEQYF. In DNA form, the CDR3 reads TGTGCCAGCAGTTACCGGAACCGGGGGGGCCGGGGAGAGCAGTACTTC.

The chain uses TRBV9 and TRBJ2-3; D might be TRBD2 (6 bases). Germline V gives CDR1 SGDLS, CDR2 YYNGEE. The CDR3 runs to 14 residues. Trimming cost V 0 bases and J 6 bases, with 11 bases left between them. The CDR3 sequence is CASSVGGNWDTQYF. In nucleotides, the CDR3 is TGTGCCAGCAGCGTAGGCGGGAACTGGGATACGCAGTATTTT.

The J gene is TRBJ2-2, the V gene TRBV14; 8 nucleotides align to TRBD1. CDR3 length: 15 amino acids. V lost 4 bases, J lost 4 bases, and 5 bases stayed unmatched. Germline lookup yields CDR1 SGHDN and CDR2 FVKESK. CDR3 coding DNA: TGTGCCAGCAGCCCCATTGACAGGGGCACCGGGGAGCTGTTTTTT. Amino acid sequence: CASSPIDRGTGELFF.